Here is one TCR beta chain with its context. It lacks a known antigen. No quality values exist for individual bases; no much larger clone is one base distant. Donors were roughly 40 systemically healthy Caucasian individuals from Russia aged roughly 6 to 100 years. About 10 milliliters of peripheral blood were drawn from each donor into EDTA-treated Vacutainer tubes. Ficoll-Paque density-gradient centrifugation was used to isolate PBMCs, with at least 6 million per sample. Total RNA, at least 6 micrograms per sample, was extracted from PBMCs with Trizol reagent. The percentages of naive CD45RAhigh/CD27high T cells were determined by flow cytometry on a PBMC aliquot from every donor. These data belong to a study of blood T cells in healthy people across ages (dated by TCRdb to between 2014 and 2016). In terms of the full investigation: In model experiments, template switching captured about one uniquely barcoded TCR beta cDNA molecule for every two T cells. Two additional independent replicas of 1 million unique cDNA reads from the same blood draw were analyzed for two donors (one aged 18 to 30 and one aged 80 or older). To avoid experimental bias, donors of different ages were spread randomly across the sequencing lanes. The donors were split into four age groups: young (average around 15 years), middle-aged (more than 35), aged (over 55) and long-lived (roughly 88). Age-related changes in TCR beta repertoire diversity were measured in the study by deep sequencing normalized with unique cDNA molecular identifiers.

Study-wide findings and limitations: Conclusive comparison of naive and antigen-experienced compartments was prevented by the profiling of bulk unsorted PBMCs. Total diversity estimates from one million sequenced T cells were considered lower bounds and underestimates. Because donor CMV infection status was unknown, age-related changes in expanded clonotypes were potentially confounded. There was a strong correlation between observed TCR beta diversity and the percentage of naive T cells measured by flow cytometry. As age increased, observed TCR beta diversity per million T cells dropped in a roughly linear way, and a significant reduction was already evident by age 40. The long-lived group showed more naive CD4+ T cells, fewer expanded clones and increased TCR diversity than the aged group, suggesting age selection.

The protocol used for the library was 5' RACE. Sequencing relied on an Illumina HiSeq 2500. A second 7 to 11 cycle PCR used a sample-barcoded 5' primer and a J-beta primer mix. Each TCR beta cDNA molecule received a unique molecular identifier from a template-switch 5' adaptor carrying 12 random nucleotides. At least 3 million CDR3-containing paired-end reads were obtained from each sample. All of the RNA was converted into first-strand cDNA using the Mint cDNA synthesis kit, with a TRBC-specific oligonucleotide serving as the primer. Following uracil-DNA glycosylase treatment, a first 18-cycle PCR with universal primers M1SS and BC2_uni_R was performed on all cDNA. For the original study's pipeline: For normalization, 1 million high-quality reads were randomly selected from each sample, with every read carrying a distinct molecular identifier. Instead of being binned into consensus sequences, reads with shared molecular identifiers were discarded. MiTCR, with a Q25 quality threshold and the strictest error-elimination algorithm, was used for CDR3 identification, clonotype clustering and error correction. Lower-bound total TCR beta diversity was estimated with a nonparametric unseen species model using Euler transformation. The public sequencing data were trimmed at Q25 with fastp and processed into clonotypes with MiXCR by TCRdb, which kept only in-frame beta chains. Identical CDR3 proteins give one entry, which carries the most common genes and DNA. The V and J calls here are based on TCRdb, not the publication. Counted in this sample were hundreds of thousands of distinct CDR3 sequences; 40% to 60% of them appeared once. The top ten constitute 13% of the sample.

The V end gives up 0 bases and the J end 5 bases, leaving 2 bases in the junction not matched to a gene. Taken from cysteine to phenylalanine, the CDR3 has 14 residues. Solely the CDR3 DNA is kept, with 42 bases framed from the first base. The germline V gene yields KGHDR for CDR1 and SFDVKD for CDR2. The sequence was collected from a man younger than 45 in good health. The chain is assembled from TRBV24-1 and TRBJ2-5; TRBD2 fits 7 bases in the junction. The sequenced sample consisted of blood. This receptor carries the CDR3 CATSDLREVETQYF. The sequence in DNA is TGTGCCACCAGTGATTTGCGGGAGGTGGAGACCCAGTACTTC.